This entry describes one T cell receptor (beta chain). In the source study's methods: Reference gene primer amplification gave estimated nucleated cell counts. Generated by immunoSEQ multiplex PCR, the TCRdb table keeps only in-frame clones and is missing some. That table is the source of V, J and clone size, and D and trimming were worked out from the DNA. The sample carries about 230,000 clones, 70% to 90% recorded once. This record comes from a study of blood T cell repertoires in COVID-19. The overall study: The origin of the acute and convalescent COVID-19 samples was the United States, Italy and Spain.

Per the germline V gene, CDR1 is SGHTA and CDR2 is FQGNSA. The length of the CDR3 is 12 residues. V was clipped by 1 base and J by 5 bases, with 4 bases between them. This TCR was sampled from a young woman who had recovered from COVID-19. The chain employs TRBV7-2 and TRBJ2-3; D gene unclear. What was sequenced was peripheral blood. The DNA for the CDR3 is TGTGCCAGCAGCTTAGTTCGAGATACGCAGTATTTT. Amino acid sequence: CASSLVRDTQYF.